This passage covers 6 T cell receptor beta chains from one sample sequenced in a study of neoadjuvant nivolumab and ipilimumab in lung cancer. Repertoires were generated with immunoSEQ multiplex PCR, while TCRdb's copy carries only in-frame clones and drops some. The sample holds 10,000 to 15,000 clones, approximately 68% seen once. Sequencing was performed on peripheral blood, taken after neoadjuvant nivolumab, alone or with ipilimumab, at or shortly before surgery. These TCRs come from an adult with non-small cell lung cancer.

J is TRBJ2-7 and V is TRBV25-1, with TRBD2 matching 8 bases. The length of the CDR3 is 15 residues. Trimming removed 5 bases from V and 1 base from J; junction bases left unmatched: 7. The germline CDR1 and CDR2 sequences are MGHDK and SYGVNS. The CDR3: CASSPSGTSSYEQYF. The CDR3 region has the DNA TGTGCCAGCAGTCCGTCCGGGACTAGTTCCTACGAGCAGTACTTC.

The chain recombines TRBV9 with TRBJ2-5; D call uncertain. This CDR3 has 13 residues. V lost 0 bases, J lost 4 bases, and 7 bases lay in between. CDR1 is SGDLS, CDR2 YYNGEE, per germline. The chain's CDR3 is CASSVGTRETQYF. The DNA of the CDR3 is TGTGCCAGCAGCGTAGGCACACGAGAGACCCAGTACTTC.

The V and J genes are TRBV5-1 and TRBJ1-2, with 8 bases identical to TRBD1. This CDR3 region has 15 residues. J lost 2 bases, V lost 0 bases, and 3 bases had no gene match. CDR1 is SGHRS and CDR2 is YFSETQ in the germline V gene. CDR3 coding DNA: TGCGCCAGCAGCTTGGGGACAGGGACGAACTATGGCTACACCTTC. Translation: CASSLGTGTNYGYTF.

The rearrangement links TRBV18 to TRBJ2-7; tentative D call: TRBD1 (6 bases). CDR1 is KGHSH, CDR2 LQKENI, per germline. The CDR3 runs 17 residues. With 4 bases removed from V and 2 bases from J, the gap between germline ends came to 21 bases. CDR3 protein: CASSRIPGTSLTYEQYF. The CDR3 region has the DNA TGTGCCAGCTCACGTATTCCCGGGACATCCTTAACCTACGAGCAGTACTTC.

The chain uses TRBV29-1 and TRBJ1-1; a possible D gene is TRBD1 (6 bases). The CDR3 consists of 14 residues. The V gene lost 4 bases and the J gene lost 4 bases, with 16 bases spanning the gap. The V gene's germline CDR1 is SQVTM and CDR2 ANQGSEA. CDR3 sequence reads: CSVGDNSAGTEAFF. CDR3 sequence (DNA): TGCAGCGTTGGGGACAATTCGGCGGGCACTGAAGCTTTCTTT.

This chain connects TRBV5-1 to TRBJ1-1; TRBD1 matches at 7 bases. In germline, CDR1 is SGHRS, CDR2 YFSETQ. CDR3 length: 15 residues. Trimming took 0 bases from V and 1 from J; bases not matched to a gene: 3. CDR3 region: CASSLGGTANTEAFF. The CDR3, as DNA: TGCGCCAGCAGCTTGGGGGGGACAGCGAACACTGAAGCTTTCTTT.